This TCR beta chain was obtained from a study of blood T cells in healthy people across ages. Germline assignment: CDR1 LGHNA and CDR2 YSLEER. V gave up 2 bases and J gave up 7 bases; unmatched junction bases: 12. The CDR3 length is 17 residues. Notes on the study in general: Strongly correlated with naive T cell percentage was TCR beta diversity. In the absence of known donor CMV status, changes in expanded clonotypes were possibly confounded. Comparison with aged donors showed that long-lived donors had more naive CD4+ cells and higher diversity.

In its sample, this clonotype was seen a few times. No antigen is known for it. The sample, approximately 11 milliliters of peripheral blood, was drawn from each donor. For the second PCR, which ran for 7 to 11 cycles, a sample-barcoded 5' primer and a J-beta primer mix were used. Using its own MiXCR run on the 5' RACE reads, TCRdb lists one record per CDR3 protein. The table shows some 750,000 distinct CDR3 sequences, with about a fifth occurring only once. Sequences were obtained from blood. V and J are TRBV4-3 and TRBJ2-1; TRBD2 matches at 9 bases. The clonotype was recovered from a man in his 70s in good health. The CDR3, as DNA: TGCGCCAGCAGCCAACTACTCGGTAGCGGGAGTTTGAATGAGCAGTTCTTC. Residues: CASSQLLGSGSLNEQFF.